This T cell receptor (beta chain) was sequenced during a study of early T cells in non-severe SARS-CoV-2 infection. Study-wide background: Investigators sequenced bulk RNA drawn from unsorted whole blood, and chains remained unpaired.

Each cDNA molecule carried a unique molecular identifier. TCRdb passed the 5' RACE reads through MiXCR, listing each CDR3 protein once. Altogether some 50,000 distinct CDR3 sequences are present, over 7% being singletons, with the ten largest covering around 21%. The CDR3 length is 15 residues. V lost 0 bases to trimming and J lost 4 bases, with 13 bases between them. Germline V lookup: CDR1 DFQATT, CDR2 SNEGSKA (reference sequence). V is TRBV20-1 and J is TRBJ2-1; perhaps D is TRBD1 or TRBD2 (5 bases each). Sequenced material: whole blood. The source is an adult who was a healthcare worker with PCR-confirmed SARS-CoV-2 infection or an uninfected control (not recorded which). This CDR3 is CSARDGAAGYNEQFF. The CDR3 DNA sequence: TGCAGTGCTAGAGACGGGGCCGCGGGTTACAATGAGCAGTTCTTC.